Listed below are T cell receptor beta chains from one sample, sequenced in a study of cytomegalovirus exposure and HLA in healthy donors. Some clones are missing from TCRdb's copy, which holds only in-frame ones; the method was immunoSEQ multiplex PCR. This table holds roughly 300,000 clones, about nine tenths found once. The specimen sequenced was PBMCs. The receptors originated from a woman aged 25 to 39 in good health and CMV-seropositive. Each CDR3 is given with its conserved first and last residue. D genes are given only for firm matches. Some rows have no size entry. The others give once, few or many, or a class for an expanded clone.

>NA|13|TRBJ2-3|NA|TRBV30
CAWSPPGLDTQYF
TGTGCCTGGAGTCCACCAGGGCTTGATACGCAGTATTTT
>NA|17|TRBJ1-6|NA|TRBV5-1
CASSSTPGGDHNSPLHF
TGCGCCAGCAGCTCCACCCCGGGGGGGGACCATAATTCACCCCTCCACTTT
>TRBD1|15|TRBJ2-3|NA|TRBV4-1
CASSQGTGRTDTQYF
TGCGCCAGCAGCCAAGGGACAGGGCGCACAGATACGCAGTATTTT
>NA|13|TRBJ1-2|NA|TRBV7-9
CASLEGNNYGYTF
TGTGCCAGCCTGGAGGGGAATAACTATGGCTACACCTTC
>TRBD1|16|TRBJ2-5|NA|TRBV5-1
CASSPPAGTGGETQYF
TGCGCCAGCAGCCCGCCCGCCGGGACAGGTGGGGAGACCCAGTACTTC
>TRBD1|15|TRBJ1-1|NA|TRBV2
CASRPTDRWGTEAFF
TGTGCCAGCAGACCAACGGACAGGTGGGGCACTGAAGCTTTCTTT
>NA|14|TRBJ1-5|once|TRBV10-3
CAISDGGGNQPQHF
TGTGCCATCAGTGATGGAGGGGGCAATCAGCCCCAGCATTTT
>NA|18|TRBJ1-2|NA|TRBV5-1
CASSSTQTPGAGRSGYTF
TGCGCCAGCAGCTCCACCCAGACGCCGGGAGCGGGTCGGAGTGGCTACACCTTC
>NA|12|TRBJ2-1|NA|TRBV27
CASSLSYNEQFF
TGTGCCAGCAGTTTATCCTACAATGAGCAGTTCTTC
>TRBD1|14|TRBJ2-5|NA|TRBV7-2
CASSGRTGEETQYF
TGTGCCAGCAGCGGGAGGACAGGGGAAGAGACCCAGTACTTC
>NA|15|TRBJ2-7|NA|TRBV7-6
CASSLSGTLMGEQYF
TGTGCCAGCAGCTTGTCCGGGACACTCATGGGCGAGCAGTACTTC
>TRBD1|13|TRBJ1-4|NA|TRBV29-1
CSVRDRTNEKLFF
TGCAGCGTCCGGGACAGGACAAATGAAAAACTGTTTTTT
>NA|14|TRBJ1-2|NA|TRBV4-2
CASSQVAGAYGYTF
TGTGCCAGCAGCCAAGTGGCTGGGGCCTATGGCTACACCTTC
>TRBD2|15|TRBJ2-2|NA|TRBV27
CASSLLTGGAGELFF
TGTGCCAGCAGTCTACTCACCGGGGGGGCCGGGGAGCTGTTTTTT
>TRBD2|14|TRBJ2-2|NA|TRBV29-1
CSGRSGGSTGELFF
TGCAGCGGGCGGTCGGGGGGGAGCACCGGGGAGCTGTTTTTT
>TRBD2|14|TRBJ2-7|NA|TRBV7-3
CASSLLAGAYEQYF
TGTGCCAGCAGCCTTTTAGCGGGAGCGTACGAGCAGTACTTC
>NA|15|TRBJ2-7|NA|TRBV4-3
CASSQERHNHYEQYF
TGCGCCAGCAGCCAAGAGAGACACAACCACTACGAGCAGTACTTC
>NA|14|TRBJ1-5|NA|TRBV28
CASSPERTNQPQHF
TGTGCCAGCAGCCCGGAAAGGACAAATCAGCCCCAGCATTTT
>NA|12|TRBJ2-5|NA|TRBV30
CAWSVQRETQYF
TGTGCCTGGAGTGTACAACGAGAGACCCAGTACTTC
>TRBD2|15|TRBJ2-2|once|TRBV6-1
CASILTSGSTGELFF
TGTGCCAGCATCCTTACTAGCGGGTCCACCGGGGAGCTGTTTTTT
>NA|13|TRBJ1-1|NA|TRBV2
CASDVRGGTEAFF
TGTGCCAGTGACGTGAGGGGGGGCACTGAAGCTTTCTTT
>NA|14|TRBJ1-4|NA|TRBV27
CASSFTGFNEKLFF
TGTGCCAGCAGTTTCACAGGGTTTAATGAAAAACTGTTTTTT
>TRBD1|14|TRBJ2-2|NA|TRBV29-1
CSVKPGQGSGELFF
TGCAGCGTTAAACCGGGACAGGGTTCCGGGGAGCTGTTTTTT
>NA|14|TRBJ2-3|once|TRBV7-2
CASSTRGGTDTQYF
TGTGCCAGCAGCACTAGGGGGGGGACAGATACGCAGTATTTT
>TRBD2|13|TRBJ2-7|NA|TRBV5-4
CASSTGTSVEQYF
TGTGCCAGCAGCACCGGGACTAGCGTGGAGCAGTACTTC
>NA|14|TRBJ2-1|NA|TRBV27
CASSDSTAYNEQFF
TGTGCCAGCAGTGACTCGACCGCCTACAATGAGCAGTTCTTC
>NA|15|TRBJ2-2|few|TRBV19
CASSITWRNTGELFF
TGTGCCAGTAGTATAACTTGGAGGAACACCGGGGAGCTGTTTTTT
>NA|15|TRBJ1-5|NA|TRBV6-1
CASSRDILSNQPQHF
TGTGCCAGCAGTCGGGACATTTTATCCAATCAGCCCCAGCATTTT
>NA|14|TRBJ2-1|NA|TRBV29-1
CSVVSPDNLGEQFF
TGCAGCGTTGTCTCTCCGGATAACCTAGGTGAGCAGTTCTTC
>NA|14|TRBJ1-1|NA|TRBV7-9
CASSLAQANTEAFF
TGTGCCAGCAGCTTAGCTCAGGCCAACACTGAAGCTTTCTTT
>TRBD1|15|TRBJ2-7|NA|TRBV5-4
CASRPAGTAPYEQYF
TGTGCCAGCAGACCGGCCGGGACAGCCCCCTACGAGCAGTACTTC
>TRBD1|15|TRBJ2-7|NA|TRBV6-1
CASSQKTGGGSEQYF
TGTGCCAGCAGTCAAAAGACAGGGGGAGGTTCCGAGCAGTACTTC
>NA|15|TRBJ2-5|once|TRBV30
CAWSPGHLSEETQYF
TGTGCCTGGAGTCCGGGACATCTCTCGGAAGAGACCCAGTACTTC
>NA|13|TRBJ2-1|NA|TRBV15
CATSRDERNEQFF
TGTGCCACCAGCAGAGATGAAAGAAATGAGCAGTTCTTC
>NA|11|TRBJ1-5|NA|TRBV28
CASTQSEAQHF
TGTGCCAGCACCCAAAGTGAGGCCCAGCATTTT
>TRBD2|16|TRBJ2-4|NA|TRBV6-5
CASSYGLAGGRNIQYF
TGTGCCAGCAGTTACGGCCTAGCGGGGGGCCGTAACATTCAGTACTTC
>NA|15|TRBJ1-5|few|TRBV2
CASSEERGDNQPQHF
TGTGCCAGCAGTGAAGAAAGGGGGGACAATCAGCCCCAGCATTTT
>NA|15|TRBJ2-3|NA|TRBV5-1
CASSLAFAGSDTQYF
TGCGCCAGCAGCTTGGCGTTCGCGGGATCAGATACGCAGTATTTT
>TRBD2|16|TRBJ2-1|NA|TRBV6-1
CASSENPSGRAPEQFF
TGTGCCAGCAGTGAAAACCCTAGCGGGAGGGCCCCTGAGCAGTTCTTC
>TRBD1|15|TRBJ2-7|NA|TRBV11-2
CASSLLTGEDYEQYF
TGTGCCAGCAGCCTCCTGACAGGGGAGGACTACGAGCAGTACTTC
>NA|15|TRBJ2-7|NA|TRBV6-1
CASSGGERGRYEQYF
TGTGCCAGCAGTGGGGGGGAGAGGGGGAGATACGAGCAGTACTTC
>TRBD2|17|TRBJ2-1|NA|TRBV5-1
CASSSRASGFSYNEQFF
TGCGCCAGCAGCTCCCGGGCTAGCGGGTTCTCCTACAATGAGCAGTTCTTC
>NA|14|TRBJ2-7|NA|TRBV27
CASSLSGYSYEQYF
TGTGCCAGCAGTTTGTCCGGTTACTCCTACGAGCAGTACTTC
>TRBD1|12|TRBJ1-1|NA|TRBV7-9
CASSLAGDRVEF
TGTGCCAGCAGCTTGGCGGGGGACAGGGTAGAGTTT
>NA|17|TRBJ2-1|NA|TRBV4-3
CASSQASASGDFDEQFF
TGCGCCAGCAGCCAAGCCTCGGCGTCGGGGGATTTCGATGAGCAGTTCTTC
>NA|16|TRBJ1-1|NA|TRBV4-1
CASRLRGAPLNTEAFF
TGCGCCAGCAGGTTGAGGGGGGCGCCACTGAACACTGAAGCTTTCTTT